This T cell receptor beta chain originates from a study of blood T cell repertoires in COVID-19. Study details: The cDNA or gDNA used as material had been derived from T cells, B-cell-depleted T cells, or PBMCs.

Original analysis: Reference gene primer amplification gave nucleated cell count estimates. Clones were sequenced by immunoSEQ multiplex PCR, and TCRdb holds only the in-frame ones, with some missing. The DNA gave D and trimming, while V, J and clone size come from that table. In the table there are roughly 330,000 clones, 70% to 90% of which are singletons. Enrollees, about 18 to 90 years old, lived in fewer than 25 US areas. Recovery among Cohort 3 donors was established by two negative PCRs, clearance, or symptom resolution. Trimming left V 1 base short and J 9 bases short, with 10 bases between. Looked up from germline, CDR1 is LGHDT and CDR2 is YNNKEL (reference sequence). The CDR3 sequence is 13 residues long.

The chain employs TRBV3-1 (or the pseudogene TRBV3-2) and TRBJ2-4; weak D call: TRBD1 (6 bases). Sequencing input: PBMCs or T cells enriched from blood (not recorded which). This receptor was identified in a woman aged 18-30 years who had recovered from COVID-19. The CDR3 bases are TGTGCCAGCAGCCAAGGGGAAGGGGGCATTCAGTACTTC. Its translation: CASSQGEGGIQYF.